Each of the 13 T cell receptor beta chains below was sequenced from the same sample in a study of low-dose radiotherapy and immunotherapy resistance in tumors. Primers used for first-strand cDNA, a TRAV- and TRBV-specific set, covered both alpha and beta chains. TCRs were put through 20 PCR cycles of amplification with Phusion. A constant-region primer and the V-primer adapter served as the primer pair. TCRdb processed the reads anew with MiXCR; each CDR3 protein has one entry. Of about 7,300 distinct CDR3 sequences in the sample, 65% to 90% were seen once. These receptors all come from a human donor with advanced metastatic prostate, ovarian, gallbladder or colorectal cancer (not recorded which). This table probably holds off-target reads from a library built for another chain.

The CDR3 bases are TGTGCCAGCAGTTTTGGCAGGGTGTGGGAAAAACTGTTTTTT. Protein: CASSFGRVWEKLFF. The chain recombines TRBV12-3 or TRBV12-4 with TRBJ1-4; the D gene is possibly TRBD1 (5 bases). V was pared by 3 bases and J by 8 bases, with 13 bases between. This CDR3 is built from 14 residues.

The chain links TRBV3-1 to TRBJ2-7, with no clear D. Trimming cost V 0 bases and J 4 bases, with 10 bases left between them. Per germline, CDR1 LGHDT and CDR2 YNNKEL (reference sequence). The CDR3 extends over 14 amino acids. The CDR3 region is CASSQENADYEQYF. The CDR3 DNA is TGTGCCAGCAGCCAAGAGAATGCGGATTACGAGCAGTACTTC.

The chain joins TRBV11-2 to TRBJ2-7, with D maybe TRBD2 (5 bases). The V end lost 5 bases, the J end lost 0 bases, and 23 bases lay between the germline ends. CDR1 is SGHAT, CDR2 FQNNGV, per germline. The CDR3 is made up of 18 amino acids. The CDR3 DNA reads TGTGCCAGCAGCCCGCCCGTCCGGACTGGCCCTAGCTCCTACGAGCAGTACTTC. As protein: CASSPPVRTGPSSYEQYF.

The V call is TRBV6-1, the J call TRBJ1-1; D may be TRBD1 (5 bases). CDR1 is MNHNS, CDR2 SASEGT, per germline. The V end lost 10 bases, the J end lost 0 bases, and 15 bases lay between the germline ends. This CDR3 contains 14 residues. As DNA, the CDR3 is TGTGCCATCGCGGGGGTCCCGATGAACACTGAAGCTTTCTTT. It is translated as CAIAGVPMNTEAFF.

The J gene is TRBJ1-5, the V gene TRBV4-2; a possible D gene is TRBD1 (5 bases). CDR1 is LGHNA and CDR2 is YNFKEQ in the germline V gene. V shed 4 bases and J shed 6 bases, with 10 bases lying between them. CDR3 length equals 13 residues. DNA of the CDR3: TGTGCCAGCAGCCCAGTAACAGGTCAGCCCCAGCATTTT. It specifies CASSPVTGQPQHF.

The chain combines TRBV18 with TRBJ1-1; 7 bases agree with TRBD1. The CDR3 spans 15 residues. The germline CDR1 and CDR2 sequences are KGHSH and LQKENI. The V gene end was trimmed by 1 base and the J gene end by 6 bases; junction bases not matched to a gene: 8. The CDR3 region has the DNA TGTGCCAGCTCACCACGGACAGGCTCCGGCGCTGAAGCTTTCTTT. This gives the protein CASSPRTGSGAEAFF.

The chain couples TRBV5-1 to TRBJ2-1; 9 nucleotides align to TRBD1. This CDR3 has 14 amino acids. With 4 bases clipped from V and 3 bases from J, the junction kept 2 bases outside the gene matches. Looked up from germline, CDR1 is SGHRS and CDR2 is YFSETQ. For the CDR3, the DNA is TGCGCCAGCAGCACAGGGGGCGGCTACAATGAGCAGTTCTTC. The encoded protein is CASSTGGGYNEQFF.

This chain uses TRBV11-2 with TRBJ2-5; TRBD1 matches at 9 bases. CDR3 length: 17 amino acids. J gave up 4 bases and V 4 bases, and 13 bases lay outside the gene matches. Germline-derived CDR1 and CDR2 are SGHAT and FQNNGV. The CDR3 DNA reads as TGTGCCAGCAGCTCCTACCGCCATACAGGGGGCGGAGAGACCCAGTACTTC. It encodes CASSSYRHTGGGETQYF.

The chain is built from TRBV9 and TRBJ2-2; TRBD2 matches 13 bases. The germline gives CDR1 SGDLS, CDR2 YYNGEE. This CDR3 region has 15 residues. The V gene end was trimmed by 4 bases and the J gene end by 9 bases; junction bases not matched to a gene: 6. CDR3 loop: CASSITSGGARELFF. CDR3 DNA: TGTGCCAGCAGCATAACTAGCGGGGGGGCCCGGGAGCTGTTTTTT.

The V gene is TRBV3-1, the J gene TRBJ2-1; 7 nucleotides line up with TRBD2. The CDR3 sequence is 15 residues long. Losses at the gene ends were 0 bases for V and 9 bases for J; bases not matched to a gene: 8. Germline CDR1 LGHDT, CDR2 YNNKEL (reference sequence). The CDR3 nucleotides read TGTGCCAGCAGCCAAGACCCCACGGGGGAGGGTGAGCAGTTCTTC. It encodes CASSQDPTGEGEQFF.

The DNA of the CDR3 is TGTGCCAGTAGTACCACAGGGAGCAGGGGCAATCAGCCCCAGCATTTT. This gives the protein CASSTTGSRGNQPQHF. The V call is TRBV19, the J call TRBJ1-5, with D perhaps matching TRBD1 (6 bases). Trimming removed 4 bases at V and 2 bases at J, with 15 bases between. The CDR3 consists of 16 residues. Germline lookup yields CDR1 LNHDA and CDR2 SQIVND (reference sequence).

This clonotype was observed a handful of times. The rearrangement links TRBV6-6 to TRBJ2-5, with no clear D. CDR1 is MNHNY and CDR2 is SVGAGI in the germline V gene (reference sequence). Trimming shortened V by 0 bases and J by 4 bases, and 3 bases separated the two germline ends. CDR3 length equals 12 residues. The CDR3 sequence is CASSYSTETQYF. DNA of the CDR3: TGTGCCAGCAGTTACTCGACAGAGACCCAGTACTTC.

The chain couples TRBV6-4 to TRBJ2-4; D may be TRBD1 (5 bases). The germline V and J ends were trimmed by 2 bases and 6 bases, with 8 bases remaining between them. CDR1 MRHNA and CDR2 SNTAGT come from the germline V gene. This CDR3 region has 13 residues. CDR3 sequence: CASSDQGSNIQYF. The DNA of the CDR3 is TGTGCCAGCAGTGACCAGGGCTCAAACATTCAGTACTTC.